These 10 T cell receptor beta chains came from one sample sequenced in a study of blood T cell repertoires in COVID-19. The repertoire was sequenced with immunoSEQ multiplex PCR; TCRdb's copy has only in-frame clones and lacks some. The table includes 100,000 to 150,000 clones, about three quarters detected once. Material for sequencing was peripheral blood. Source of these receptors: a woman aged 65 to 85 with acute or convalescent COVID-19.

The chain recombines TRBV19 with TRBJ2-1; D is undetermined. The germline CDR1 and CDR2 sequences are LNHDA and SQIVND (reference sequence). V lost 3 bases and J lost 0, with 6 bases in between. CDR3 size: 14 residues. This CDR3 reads CASSMSYSYNEQFF. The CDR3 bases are TGTGCCAGTAGTATGAGTTACTCCTACAATGAGCAGTTCTTC.

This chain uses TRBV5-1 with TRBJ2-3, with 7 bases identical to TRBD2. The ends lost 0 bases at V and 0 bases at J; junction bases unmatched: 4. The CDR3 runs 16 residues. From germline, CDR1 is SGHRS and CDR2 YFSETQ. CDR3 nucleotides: TGCGCCAGCAGCTTGGGCGCTAGCGGAAGCACAGATACGCAGTATTTT. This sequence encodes CASSLGASGSTDTQYF. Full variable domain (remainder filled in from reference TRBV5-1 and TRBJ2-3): KAGVTQTPRYLIKTRGQQVTLSCSPISGHRSVSWYQQTPGQGLQFLFEYFSETQRNKGNFPGRFSGRQFSNSRSEMNVSTLELGDSALYLCASSLGASGSTDTQYFGPGTRLTVL.

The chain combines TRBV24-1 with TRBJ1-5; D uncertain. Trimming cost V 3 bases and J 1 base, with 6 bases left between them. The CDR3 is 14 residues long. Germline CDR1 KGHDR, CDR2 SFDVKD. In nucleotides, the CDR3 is TGTGCCACCAGTGATAGTGGCAGCAATCAGCCCCAGCATTTT. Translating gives CATSDSGSNQPQHF.

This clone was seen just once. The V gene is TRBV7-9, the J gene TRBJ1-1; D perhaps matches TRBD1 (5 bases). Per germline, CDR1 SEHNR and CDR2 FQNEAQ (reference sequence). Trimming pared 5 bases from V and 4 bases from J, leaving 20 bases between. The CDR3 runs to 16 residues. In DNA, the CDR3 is TGTGCCAGCAGCCCTGGGCGGGGGAAGAAGTCCACTGAAGCTTTCTTT. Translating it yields CASSPGRGKKSTEAFF.

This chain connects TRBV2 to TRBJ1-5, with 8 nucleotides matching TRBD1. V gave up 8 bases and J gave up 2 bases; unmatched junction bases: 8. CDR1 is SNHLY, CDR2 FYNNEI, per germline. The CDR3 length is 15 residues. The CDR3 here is CASGPTGAGNQPQHF. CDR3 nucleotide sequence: TGTGCCAGCGGACCGACAGGGGCCGGCAATCAGCCCCAGCATTTT. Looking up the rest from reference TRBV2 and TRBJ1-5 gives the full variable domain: EPEVTQTPSHQVTQMGQEVILRCVPISNHLYFYWYRQILGQKVEFLVSFYNNEISEKSEIFDDQFSVERPDGSNFTLKIRSTKLEDSAMYFCASGPTGAGNQPQHFGDGTRLSIL.

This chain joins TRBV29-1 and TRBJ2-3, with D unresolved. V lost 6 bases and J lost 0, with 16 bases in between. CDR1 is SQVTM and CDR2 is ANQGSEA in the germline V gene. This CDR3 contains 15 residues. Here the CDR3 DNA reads TGCAGCGTCCCCTACGATTACCGTAGCACAGATACGCAGTATTTT. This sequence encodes CSVPYDYRSTDTQYF.

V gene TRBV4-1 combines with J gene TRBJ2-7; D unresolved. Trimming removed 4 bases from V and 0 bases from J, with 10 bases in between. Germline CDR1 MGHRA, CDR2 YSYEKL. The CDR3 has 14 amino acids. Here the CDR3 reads CASSPTEASYEQYF. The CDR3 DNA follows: TGCGCCAGCAGCCCCACCGAGGCCTCCTACGAGCAGTACTTC.

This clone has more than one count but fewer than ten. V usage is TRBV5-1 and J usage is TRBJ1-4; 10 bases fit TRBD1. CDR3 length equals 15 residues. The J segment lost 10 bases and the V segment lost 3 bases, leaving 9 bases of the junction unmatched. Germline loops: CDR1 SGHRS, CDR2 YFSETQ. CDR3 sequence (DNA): TGCGCCAGCAGCTGGGACAGGGGACAGGCGGTAAAACTGTTTTTT. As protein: CASSWDRGQAVKLFF. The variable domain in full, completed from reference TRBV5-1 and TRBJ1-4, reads KAGVTQTPRYLIKTRGQQVTLSCSPISGHRSVSWYQQTPGQGLQFLFEYFSETQRNKGNFPGRFSGRQFSNSRSEMNVSTLELGDSALYLCASSWDRGQAVKLFFGSGTQLSVL.

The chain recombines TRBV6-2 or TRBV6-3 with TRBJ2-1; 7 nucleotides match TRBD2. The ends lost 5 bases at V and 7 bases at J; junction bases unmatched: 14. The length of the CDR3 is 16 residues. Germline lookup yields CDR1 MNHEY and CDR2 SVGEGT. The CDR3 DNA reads TGTGCCAGCAGTCTCCTGGGGGGGTCGGTCCTTAATGAGCAGTTCTTC. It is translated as CASSLLGGSVLNEQFF.

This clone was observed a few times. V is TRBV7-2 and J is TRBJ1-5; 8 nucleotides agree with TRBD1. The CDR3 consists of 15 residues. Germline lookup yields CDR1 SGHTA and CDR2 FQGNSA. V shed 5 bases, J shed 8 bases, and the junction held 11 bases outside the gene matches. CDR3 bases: TGTGCCAGCAGCGTCACAGGGGGATCTTCGGAGCCCCAGCATTTT. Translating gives CASSVTGGSSEPQHF.